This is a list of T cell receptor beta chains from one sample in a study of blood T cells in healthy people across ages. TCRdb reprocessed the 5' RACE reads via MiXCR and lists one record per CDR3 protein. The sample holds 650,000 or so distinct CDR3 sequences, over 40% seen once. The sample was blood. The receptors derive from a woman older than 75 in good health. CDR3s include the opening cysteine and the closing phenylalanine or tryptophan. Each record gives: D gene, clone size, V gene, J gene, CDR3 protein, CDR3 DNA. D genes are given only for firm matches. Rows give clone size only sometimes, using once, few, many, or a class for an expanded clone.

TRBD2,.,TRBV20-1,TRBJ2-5,CSASTSGSWGQETQYF,TGCAGTGCGTCGACTAGCGGGAGTTGGGGGCAAGAGACCCAGTACTTC
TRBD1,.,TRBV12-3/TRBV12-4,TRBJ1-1,CASSSRQGAVNTEAFF,TGTGCCAGCAGTTCCAGACAGGGGGCGGTGAACACTGAAGCTTTCTTT
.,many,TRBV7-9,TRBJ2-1,CASLPGYLNEQFF,TGTGCCAGCCTTCCGGGGTACTTGAATGAGCAGTTCTTC
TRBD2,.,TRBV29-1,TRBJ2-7,CSVLRESYEQYF,TGCAGCGTTCTGCGGGAGTCCTACGAGCAGTACTTC
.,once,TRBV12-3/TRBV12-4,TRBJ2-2,CASSLEIGGTGELFF,TGTGCCAGCAGTTTGGAAATAGGGGGGACCGGGGAGCTGTTTTTT
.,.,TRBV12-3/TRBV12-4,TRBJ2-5,CASSLAAIRDNWGSPTQETQYF,TGTGCCAGCAGTTTGGCTGCTATCCGGGACAACTGGGGGTCCCCCACACAAGAGACCCAGTACTTC
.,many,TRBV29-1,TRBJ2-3,CSVEAGDSSTDTQYF,TGCAGCGTTGAAGCAGGCGACAGTAGCACAGATACGCAGTATTTT
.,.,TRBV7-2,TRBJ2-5,CASSPPQEQETQYF,TGTGCCAGCAGCCCGCCACAGGAGCAAGAGACCCAGTACTTC
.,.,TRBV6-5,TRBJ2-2,CASSYDGGTTGELFF,TGTGCCAGCAGTTACGATGGCGGCACCACCGGGGAGCTGTTTTTT
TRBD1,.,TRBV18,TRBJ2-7,CASSPLGPGQGAYEQYF,TGTGCCAGCTCACCACTAGGTCCAGGGCAGGGGGCCTACGAGCAGTACTTC
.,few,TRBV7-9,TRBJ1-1,CASSVSYRVEAFF,TGTGCCAGCAGCGTAAGTTACAGGGTAGAAGCTTTCTTT
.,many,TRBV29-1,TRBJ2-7,CSVETADYEQYF,TGCAGCGTTGAAACAGCGGACTACGAGCAGTACTTC
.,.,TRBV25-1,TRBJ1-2,CASSDYINYGYTF,TGTGCCAGCAGTGACTATATTAACTATGGCTACACCTTC
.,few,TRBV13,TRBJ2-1,CASSLCRGSSYNEQFF,TGTGCCAGCAGCTTGTGCCGGGGGAGCTCCTACAATGAGCAGTTCTTC
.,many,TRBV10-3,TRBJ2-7,CAISDLVTVFSYEQYF,TGTGCCATCAGTGACCTAGTGACAGTTTTTTCCTACGAGCAGTACTTC
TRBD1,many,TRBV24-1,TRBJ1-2,CATSGTANNYGYTF,TGTGCCACCAGCGGGACAGCTAACAACTATGGCTACACCTTC
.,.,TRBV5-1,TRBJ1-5,CASSPDGDQPQHF,TGCGCCAGCAGCCCGGACGGGGATCAGCCCCAGCATTTT
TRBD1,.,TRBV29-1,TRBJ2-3,CSAAGGQSSDTQYF,TGCAGCGCCGCTGGGGGACAGAGTTCAGATACGCAGTATTTT
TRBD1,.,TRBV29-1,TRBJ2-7,CSVERQGAYEQYF,TGCAGCGTCGAACGACAGGGCGCCTACGAGCAGTACTTC
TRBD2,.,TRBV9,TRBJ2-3,CASSWGPAGDTDTQYF,TGTGCCAGCAGTTGGGGACCGGCGGGGGACACAGATACGCAGTATTTT